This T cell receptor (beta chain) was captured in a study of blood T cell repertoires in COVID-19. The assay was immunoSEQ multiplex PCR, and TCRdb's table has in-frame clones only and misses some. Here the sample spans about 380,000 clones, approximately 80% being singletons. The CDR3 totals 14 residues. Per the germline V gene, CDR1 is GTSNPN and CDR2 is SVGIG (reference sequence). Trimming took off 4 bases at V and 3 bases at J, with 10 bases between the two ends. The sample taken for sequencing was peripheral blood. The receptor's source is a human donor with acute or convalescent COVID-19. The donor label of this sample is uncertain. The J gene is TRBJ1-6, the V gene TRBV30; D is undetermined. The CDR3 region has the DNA TGTGCCTGGAAGTACCGGGGCTATAATTCACCCCTCCACTTT. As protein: CAWKYRGYNSPLHF.